Included here is one T cell receptor (beta chain) sequence, with context. This receptor's antigen is unknown. No base-level quality is on record; no much larger clone is a single base apart. TCRbeta-specific cDNA was reverse-transcribed from roughly 500 ng total RNA using a constant-region primer and ProtoScript II reverse transcriptase. Construction of the TCRbeta libraries relied on three nested rounds of multiplex PCR, following a slightly modified ARM-PCR procedure. Each of the first two PCR rounds ran for nine to ten cycles and used multiplex TRBV1-TRBV30 forward primers together with a Cbeta reverse primer. Sample barcodes and Illumina adapters were added in a final 25-cycle PCR using Deep VentR polymerase. Amplicons of 200-500 bp were gel-purified with a QIAquick gel extraction kit before sequencing. The TCRbeta amplicons were sequenced with 250-bp paired-end reads on an Illumina HiSeq 2500. In the original analysis: Quality trimming of reads was performed with Trimmomatic v0.33, and paired reads were merged with FLASH v1.2.11 so that full CDR3 sequences could be recovered. V, D and J germline segments were assigned to the rearranged TCRbeta sequences using MiGEC v1.2.1b. Clonotype statistics and Shannon-Wiener diversity indices were computed with VDJtools v1.0.0. Except for diversity analysis, only the 250 most abundant clonotypes of each sample were used in subsequent analyses to reduce sampling bias. TCRdb applied fastp at Q25 and MiXCR to the public reads, then kept only in-frame beta chains. Every entry covers one CDR3 protein and lists the most common genes and DNA from its rows. In this record, the V and J calls reflect TCRdb's handling and not the investigators' own analysis. This sample lists about 310,000 distinct CDR3 sequences; roughly 60% were detected once. About 18% of the sample belongs to the ten largest clones.

These data belong to a study of tumor-infiltrating lymphocytes in primary liver carcinoma (dated by TCRdb to 2016 to 2017). Some background on the complete study: Between November 2015 and early 2016, five patients in China with histopathologically diagnosed primary liver carcinoma had their tumors surgically resected. Hepatocellular carcinoma (four) or combined HCC and intrahepatic cholangiocarcinoma (one) was present in the five patients, who were three men and two women aged 30 to 69 years. The tumors of the five patients were staged as T1-T3 N0M0, with maximum diameters ranging from about 4 to 11 cm. Each sample produced roughly 3.65 to 8 million productive TCRbeta reads, and read depth showed no significant difference between tissue types. For each liver tumor, the study sampled five regions along with adjacent normal tissue and blood, and applied TCRbeta repertoire sequencing, expression microarrays and whole-exome sequencing. A total of 35 or so specimens from 5 patients underwent TCRbeta repertoire sequencing, comprising 25 or so tumor regions, 5 adjacent noncancerous liver tissues and 5 peripheral blood samples. Technical replicate repertoires showed high reproducibility, with mean shared-clone rates approximately 0.89 and correlation coefficients above 0.95.

Blood RNA was extracted from unsorted whole blood with TRIzol reagent; germline DNA came from the DNeasy Blood & Tissue kit. At the time of sampling, the patients were treatment-naive and had chronic HBV infection. Before surgery, 4 to 5 milliliters of peripheral blood were collected into K2EDTA tubes. On the study overall, not on this receptor specifically: The study included only four to six patients, and the authors note findings should be validated in a larger study. The top 250 clones made up a significantly larger repertoire fraction in tumors than in blood (p = 0.039). Bulk unsorted samples precluded comparing CD4+ and CD8+ T cell repertoires. Repertoire overlap was higher between tumor regions (mean roughly 36%) than tumor-adjacent (approximately 17%) or tumor-blood (approximately 14%) pairs, consistent with antigen-driven expansion. Because sequencing covered only the TCR beta chain and unpaired alpha chains were not captured, true repertoire diversity is likely underestimated.

CDR1 is given as KGHDR and CDR2 as SFDVKD, both from the germline V gene. A distance of 14 bases separates the germline ends of V and J, which lose 2 bases and 7 bases respectively. From the cysteine up to the phenylalanine, the CDR3 has a length of 15 residues. The only DNA kept is the CDR3, 45 bases in frame from the first base. The chain links TRBV24-1 with TRBJ2-1; the D gene is unclear. Sequencing used peripheral blood. The TCR was taken from a woman in her 30s with primary liver carcinoma and hepatitis B virus infection. The CDR3 is CATSDSALYSNEQFF. The DNA sequence is given as TGTGCCACCAGTGATTCCGCCCTTTATTCTAATGAGCAGTTCTTC.